This record concerns one T cell receptor beta chain sequence. Method: immunoSEQ multiplex PCR; TCRdb's copy keeps in-frame clones and lacks some. The data contain around 480,000 clones, more than 70% of them singletons. This sample was included in a study of blood T cell repertoires in COVID-19. Looked up from germline, CDR1 is SGHVS and CDR2 is FNYEAQ. With 5 bases removed from V and 0 bases from J, the gap between germline ends came to 13 bases. This CDR3 spans 16 amino acids. The sequenced sample was peripheral blood. The chain couples TRBV7-6 to TRBJ2-2; the D is unclear. The receptor comes from a woman in her forties or fifties with COVID-19, enrolled during active disease. The CDR3 region is CASSRRTSANTGELFF. CDR3 DNA sequence: TGTGCCAGCAGCCGGAGAACGAGCGCGAACACCGGGGAGCTGTTTTTT.